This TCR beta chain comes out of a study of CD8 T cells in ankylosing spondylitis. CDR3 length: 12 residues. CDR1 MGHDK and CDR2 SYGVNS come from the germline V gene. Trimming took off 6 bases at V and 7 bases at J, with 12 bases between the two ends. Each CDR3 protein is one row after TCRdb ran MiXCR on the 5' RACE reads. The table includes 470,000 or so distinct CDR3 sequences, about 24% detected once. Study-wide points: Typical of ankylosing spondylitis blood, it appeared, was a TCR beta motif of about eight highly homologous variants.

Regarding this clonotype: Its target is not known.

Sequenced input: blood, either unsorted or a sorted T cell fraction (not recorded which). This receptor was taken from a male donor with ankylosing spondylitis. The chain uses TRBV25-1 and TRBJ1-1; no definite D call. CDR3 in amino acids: CASSLQLGEAFF. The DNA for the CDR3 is TGTGCCAGCAGCCTTCAGCTTGGTGAAGCTTTCTTT.